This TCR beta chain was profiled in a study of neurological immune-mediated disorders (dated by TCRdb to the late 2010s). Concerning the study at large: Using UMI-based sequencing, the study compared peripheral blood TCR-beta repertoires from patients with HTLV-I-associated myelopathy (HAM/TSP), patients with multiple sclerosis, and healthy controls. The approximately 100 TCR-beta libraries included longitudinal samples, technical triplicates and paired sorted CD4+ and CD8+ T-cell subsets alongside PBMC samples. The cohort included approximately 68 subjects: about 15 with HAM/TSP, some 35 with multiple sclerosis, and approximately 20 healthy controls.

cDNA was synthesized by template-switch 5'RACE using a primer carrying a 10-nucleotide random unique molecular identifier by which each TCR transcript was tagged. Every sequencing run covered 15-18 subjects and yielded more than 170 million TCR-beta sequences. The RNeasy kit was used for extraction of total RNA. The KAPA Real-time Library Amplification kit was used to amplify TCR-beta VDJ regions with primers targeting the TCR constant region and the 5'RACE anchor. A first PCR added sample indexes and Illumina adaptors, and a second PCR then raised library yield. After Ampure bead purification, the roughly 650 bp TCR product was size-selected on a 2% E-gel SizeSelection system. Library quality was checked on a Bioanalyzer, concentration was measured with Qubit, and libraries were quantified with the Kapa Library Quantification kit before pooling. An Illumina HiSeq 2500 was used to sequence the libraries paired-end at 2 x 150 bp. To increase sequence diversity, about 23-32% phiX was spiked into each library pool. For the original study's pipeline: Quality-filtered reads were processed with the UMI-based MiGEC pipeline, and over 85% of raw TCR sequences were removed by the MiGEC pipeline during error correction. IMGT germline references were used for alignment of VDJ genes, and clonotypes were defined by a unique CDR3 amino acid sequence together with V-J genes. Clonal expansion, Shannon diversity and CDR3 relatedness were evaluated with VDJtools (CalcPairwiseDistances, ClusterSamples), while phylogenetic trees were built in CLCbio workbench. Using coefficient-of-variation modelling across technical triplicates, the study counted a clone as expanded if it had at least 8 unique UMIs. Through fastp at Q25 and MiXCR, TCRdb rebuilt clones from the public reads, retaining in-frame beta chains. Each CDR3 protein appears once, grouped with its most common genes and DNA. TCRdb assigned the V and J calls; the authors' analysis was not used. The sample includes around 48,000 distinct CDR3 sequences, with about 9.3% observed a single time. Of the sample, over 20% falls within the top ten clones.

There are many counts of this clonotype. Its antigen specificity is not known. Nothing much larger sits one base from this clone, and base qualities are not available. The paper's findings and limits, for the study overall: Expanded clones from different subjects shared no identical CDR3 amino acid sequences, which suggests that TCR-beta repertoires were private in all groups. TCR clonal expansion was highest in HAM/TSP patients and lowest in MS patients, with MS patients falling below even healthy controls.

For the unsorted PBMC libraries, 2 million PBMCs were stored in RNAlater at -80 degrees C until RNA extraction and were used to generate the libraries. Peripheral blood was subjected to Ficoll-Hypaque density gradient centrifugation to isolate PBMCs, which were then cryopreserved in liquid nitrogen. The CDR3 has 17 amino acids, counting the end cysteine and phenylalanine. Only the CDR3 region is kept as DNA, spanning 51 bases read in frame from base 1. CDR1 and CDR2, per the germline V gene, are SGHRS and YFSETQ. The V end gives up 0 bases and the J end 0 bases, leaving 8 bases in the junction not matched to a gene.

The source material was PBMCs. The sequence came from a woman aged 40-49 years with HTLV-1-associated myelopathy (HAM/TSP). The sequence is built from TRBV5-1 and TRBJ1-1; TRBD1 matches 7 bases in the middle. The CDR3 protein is CASSLGRDRHMNTEAFF. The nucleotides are TGCGCCAGCAGCTTGGGACGGGACAGACACATGAACACTGAAGCTTTCTTT. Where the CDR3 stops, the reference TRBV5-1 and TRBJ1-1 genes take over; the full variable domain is KAGVTQTPRYLIKTRGQQVTLSCSPISGHRSVSWYQQTPGQGLQFLFEYFSETQRNKGNFPGRFSGRQFSNSRSEMNVSTLELGDSALYLCASSLGRDRHMNTEAFFGQGTRLTVV.